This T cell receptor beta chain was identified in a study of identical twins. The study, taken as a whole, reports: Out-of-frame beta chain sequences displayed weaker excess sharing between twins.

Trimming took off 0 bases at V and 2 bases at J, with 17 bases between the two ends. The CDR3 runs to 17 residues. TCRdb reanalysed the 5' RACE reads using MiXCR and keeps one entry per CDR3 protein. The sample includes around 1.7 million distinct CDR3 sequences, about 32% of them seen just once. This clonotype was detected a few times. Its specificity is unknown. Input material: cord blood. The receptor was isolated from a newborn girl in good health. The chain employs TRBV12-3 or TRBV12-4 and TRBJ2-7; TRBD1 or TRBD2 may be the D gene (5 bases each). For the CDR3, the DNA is TGTGCCAGCAGTTTAGCGACTCGGGGCGGAAGAACCTACGAGCAGTACTTC. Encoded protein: CASSLATRGGRTYEQYF.